The clone carrying this T cell receptor beta chain was observed a single time. This sample includes further DNA sequences coding for the same CDR3. These data originate in a study of radiation and T cells in renal cell carcinoma. Time point given: blood 4 weeks post-SBRT, at nephrectomy. The treatment is: 15 Gy SBRT to primary tumor, nephrectomy 4 weeks later. Blood was sampled at baseline, 2 weeks and 4 weeks after SBRT. The germline gives CDR1 MNHEY, CDR2 SVGAGI. Losses at the gene ends were 5 bases for V and 1 base for J; bases not matched to a gene: 4. The CDR3 is 14 residues long. The table came from immunoSEQ multiplex PCR; TCRdb's copy has only in-frame clones and leaves some out. The data contain approximately 43,000 clones, 82% of them singletons.

The TCR sequence derives from a woman in her seventies with renal cell carcinoma. The starting material was blood, obtained from a patient whose treatment included radiotherapy and nephrectomy. The V gene is TRBV6-5, the J gene TRBJ1-1, with 7 bases matching TRBD1. As DNA, the CDR3 is TGTGCCAGCAGTGCCCGGACAGGGAACACTGAAGCTTTCTTT. Its protein is CASSARTGNTEAFF.